These 24 T cell receptor beta chains were sequenced from one sample in a study of shared T cell receptors in the human thymus. TCRdb's table, derived via immunoSEQ multiplex PCR, lists solely in-frame clones and lacks some. The sample consists of roughly 660,000 clones, roughly 90% of them appearing once. The sample was also linked to a second study, of human thymus T cells.

Sequenced input: thymocytes. These receptors originate from a boy less than two years old with a congenital heart defect.

This chain connects TRBV4-1 to TRBJ2-1; D may be TRBD2 (6 bases). Trimming took 1 base from V and 3 from J, leaving 25 bases between them. This CDR3 has 20 amino acids. Germline V gives CDR1 MGHRA, CDR2 YSYEKL. The CDR3 sequence: CASSQAGVGLDPHHYNEQFF. CDR3 sequence (DNA): TGCGCCAGCAGCCAAGCGGGGGTAGGTTTAGACCCCCACCACTACAATGAGCAGTTCTTC.

The chain couples TRBV6-1 to TRBJ1-1; D remains unclear. Trimming pared 1 base from V and 9 bases from J, leaving 12 bases between. The germline CDR1 and CDR2 sequences are MNHNS and SASEGT. CDR3 length: 13 amino acids. Here the CDR3 reads CASSEDATVKAFF. The CDR3 region has the DNA TGTGCCAGCAGTGAAGACGCCACAGTAAAAGCTTTCTTT.

The rearrangement uses TRBV11-2 and TRBJ2-3, with D tentatively TRBD2 (6 bases). Germline values: CDR1 SGHAT, CDR2 FQNNGV. V lost 1 base and J 3 bases, leaving 14 bases between the germline ends. The CDR3 runs 16 residues. CDR3 amino acids: CASSLGGLSLTDTQYF. CDR3 bases: TGTGCCAGCAGCTTAGGGGGACTTTCTTTAACAGATACGCAGTATTTT.

Only one count was recorded for this clone. This chain uses TRBV5-4 with TRBJ2-7; D uncertain. Germline V lookup: CDR1 SGHNT, CDR2 YYREEE (reference sequence). The CDR3 contains 13 residues. Trimming pared 1 base from V and 4 bases from J, leaving 9 bases between. The CDR3 bases are TGTGCCAGCAGCTTGCCCCCAGGATACGAGCAGTACTTC. This translates into CASSLPPGYEQYF.

The chain recombines TRBV30 with TRBJ2-7, with TRBD1 matching over 9 bases. There are 15 residues in the CDR3. Per germline, CDR1 GTSNPN and CDR2 SVGIG (reference sequence). The trim removed 1 base at V and 1 base at J, leaving 5 bases unmatched. The CDR3 sequence is CAWSEPGQGSYEQYF. DNA for the CDR3: TGTGCCTGGAGTGAGCCGGGACAGGGATCCTACGAGCAGTACTTC.

The chain employs TRBV5-5 and TRBJ2-6, with D possibly TRBD2 on 7 matching bases. The CDR3 sequence is 17 residues long. Trimming took off 7 bases at V and 0 bases at J, with 17 bases between the two ends. CDR1 and CDR2 from the germline V gene are SGHKS and YYEKEE (reference sequence). The CDR3 loop reads CASHGGPKHSGANVLTF. CDR3 in DNA: TGTGCCAGCCACGGGGGGCCGAAACACTCTGGGGCCAACGTCCTGACTTTC.

The rearrangement links TRBV27 to TRBJ2-1; TRBD2 agrees at 7 bases. There are 18 residues in the CDR3. Trimming took 0 bases from V and 5 from J; bases not matched to a gene: 13. Looked up from germline, CDR1 is MNHEY and CDR2 is SMNVEV (reference sequence). The CDR3: CASSLSMGREWFDNEQFF. CDR3 nucleotide sequence: TGTGCCAGCAGTTTATCGATGGGGCGGGAGTGGTTCGACAATGAGCAGTTCTTC.

To note about this clone: A read error may produce the germline difference seen at one junction end. CDR3 amino acids: CTSSELGQGIYEQYF. CDR3 nucleotides: TGTACCAGCAGTGAACTCGGACAGGGAATCTACGAGCAGTACTTC. V and J are TRBV25-1 and TRBJ2-7, with 8 bases that match TRBD1. This CDR3 is 15 amino acids long. The germline gives CDR1 MGHDK, CDR2 SYGVNS.

The J gene is TRBJ2-7, the V gene TRBV6-5; the D gene is possibly TRBD1 (6 bases). This CDR3 comprises 16 residues. Germline V gene data show CDR1 as MNHEY and CDR2 as SVGAGI. V lost 2 bases and J lost 5, with 19 bases in between. The CDR3 coding sequence is TGTGCCAGCAGTTACCGGACAGCCTTGCTCGACCACGAGCAGTACTTC. It codes for CASSYRTALLDHEQYF.

The V and J genes are TRBV11-2 and TRBJ2-2; 12 bases line up with TRBD2. Germline loops: CDR1 SGHAT, CDR2 FQNNGV. The CDR3 length is 16 residues. Trimming took 4 bases from V and 5 from J; bases not matched to a gene: 5. The DNA for the CDR3 is TGTGCCAGCAGCTCAGGACTAGCGGGATGGACCGGGGAGCTGTTTTTT. This sequence encodes CASSSGLAGWTGELFF.

This clone was seen once. The chain couples TRBV20-1 to TRBJ1-2; D possibly corresponds to TRBD1 (5 bases). The CDR3 sequence is 11 residues long. V was trimmed by 5 bases and J by 5 bases, leaving 9 bases between them. The germline V gene encodes CDR1 DFQATT and CDR2 SNEGSKA (reference sequence). The CDR3 here is CSASRTYGYTF. Here the CDR3 DNA reads TGCAGTGCTTCGCGGACATATGGCTACACCTTC.

J is TRBJ1-5 and V is TRBV18; D possibly corresponds to TRBD1 (5 bases). Per the germline V gene, CDR1 is KGHSH and CDR2 is LQKENI. The CDR3 spans 13 residues. V was cut by 3 bases and J by 5 bases, with 8 bases left in between. CDR3 sequence: CASSPGGDQPQHF. CDR3 coding DNA: TGTGCCAGCTCACCGGGAGGGGATCAGCCCCAGCATTTT.

The V gene is TRBV4-1, the J gene TRBJ1-1, with TRBD1 matching over 10 bases. CDR1 MGHRA and CDR2 YSYEKL come from the germline V gene. CDR3 length: 15 amino acids. The V gene end was trimmed by 1 base and the J gene end by 2 bases; junction bases not matched to a gene: 1. CDR3 nucleotide sequence: TGCGCCAGCAGCCAAGGGGACAGGGGCAACACTGAAGCTTTCTTT. Translated: CASSQGDRGNTEAFF.

V gene TRBV11-3 combines with J gene TRBJ1-3, with 7 bases that match TRBD1. This CDR3 is built from 16 residues. Germline CDR1 SGHNT, CDR2 YENEEA. The junction had 8 bases not matched to a gene; V was cut back by 6 bases and J by 0 bases. This CDR3 is CASSPGWDSSGNTIYF. In DNA form, the CDR3 reads TGTGCCAGCAGTCCAGGGTGGGACAGCTCTGGAAACACCATATATTTT.

This chain uses TRBV4-3 with TRBJ2-5; D is ambiguous. The CDR3 is 14 amino acids. CDR1 is LGHNA and CDR2 is YSLEER in the germline V gene. Trimming stripped 0 bases from V and 5 bases from J, with 10 bases between. The CDR3 loop reads CASSQEAAGETQYF. CDR3 nucleotides: TGCGCCAGCAGCCAAGAGGCCGCCGGGGAGACCCAGTACTTC.

The chain carries TRBV11-2 and TRBJ2-1; 13 positions match TRBD2. Losses at the gene ends were 5 bases for V and 2 bases for J; bases not matched to a gene: 6. The CDR3 length is 17 residues. Germline CDR1 SGHAT, CDR2 FQNNGV. Here the CDR3 reads CASSPGLAGVAYNEQFF. In DNA form, the CDR3 reads TGTGCCAGCAGCCCTGGACTAGCGGGAGTTGCCTACAATGAGCAGTTCTTC.

V gene TRBV28 combines with J gene TRBJ1-2, with TRBD1 matching 8 bases. J was trimmed by 4 bases and V by 3 bases; bases with no gene match: 4. Germline assignment: CDR1 MDHEN and CDR2 SYDVKM. The CDR3 covers 14 residues. The CDR3 coding sequence is TGTGCCAGCAGTTTTCGACAGGGGACCTATGGCTACACCTTC. Protein: CASSFRQGTYGYTF.

The chain uses TRBV30 and TRBJ2-7, with 8 bases fitting TRBD1. The CDR3 is made up of 15 amino acids. Germline assignment: CDR1 GTSNPN and CDR2 SVGIG (reference sequence). V was clipped by 2 bases and J by 2 bases; unmatched bases: 8. The CDR3 protein is CAWSSPGQVAYEQYF. CDR3 nucleotide sequence: TGTGCCTGGAGTTCCCCGGGACAGGTTGCCTACGAGCAGTACTTC.

V gene TRBV18 combines with J gene TRBJ1-1; 8 nucleotides line up with TRBD1. J was trimmed by 6 bases and V by 3 bases; bases with no gene match: 9. The CDR3 totals 15 residues. CDR1 is KGHSH, CDR2 LQKENI, per germline. CDR3 region: CASSPQRQGTSEAFF. The CDR3 coding sequence is TGTGCCAGCTCACCTCAGAGACAGGGGACGTCTGAAGCTTTCTTT.

The CDR3 region has the DNA TGCGCCAGCAGCTCCCTCAATAGGACTCTCTCCTACGAGCAGTACTTC. This codes for CASSSLNRTLSYEQYF. The rearrangement uses TRBV5-1 and TRBJ2-7; a possible D gene is TRBD2 (5 bases). The length of the CDR3 is 16 residues. V lost 3 bases and J lost 0, with 16 bases in between. Germline-derived CDR1 and CDR2 are SGHRS and YFSETQ.

The chain links TRBV5-6 to TRBJ2-3, with D possibly matching TRBD1 (6 bases). The CDR3 runs 14 residues. The V gene lost 6 bases and the J gene lost 3 bases, with 14 bases spanning the gap. The germline V gene has CDR1 SGHDT and CDR2 YYEEEE. The CDR3 sequence is CASTPGVKTDTQYF. The CDR3, as DNA: TGTGCCAGCACCCCAGGGGTGAAAACAGATACGCAGTATTTT.

This chain uses TRBV5-6 with TRBJ2-2; TRBD2 might be the D (6 bases). The CDR3 has 15 amino acids. Looked up from germline, CDR1 is SGHDT and CDR2 is YYEEEE. Trimming removed 6 bases from V and 4 bases from J, with 16 bases in between. CDR3 region: CASNRRDGSTGELFF. The CDR3 DNA reads TGTGCCAGCAACCGGAGGGATGGGAGCACCGGGGAGCTGTTTTTT. Based on the CDR3 plus reference TRBV5-6 and TRBJ2-2, the full variable domain is DAGVTQSPTHLIKTRGQQVTLRCSPKSGHDTVSWYQQALGQGPQFIFQYYEEEERQRGNFPDRFSGHQFPNYSSELNVNALLLGDSALYLCASNRRDGSTGELFFGEGSRLTVL.

This clone was seen once. This chain joins TRBV7-2 and TRBJ2-7, with D possibly matching TRBD1 (8 bases). The CDR3 length is 14 residues. The germline V gene encodes CDR1 SGHTA and CDR2 FQGNSA. The V end lost 5 bases, the J end lost 3 bases, and 14 bases lay between the germline ends. The DNA for the CDR3 is TGTGCCAGCAGCCCAAACAGGGGGGGCTACGAGCAGTACTTC. Encoded protein: CASSPNRGGYEQYF.

The J gene is TRBJ2-1, the V gene TRBV29-1; TRBD2 matches at 15 bases. In germline, CDR1 is SQVTM, CDR2 ANQGSEA. Unmatched junction bases numbered 13, after V lost 7 bases and J lost 0 bases. The length of the CDR3 is 19 residues. CDR3 bases: TGCAGCGCCGGGACTAGCGGGAGGAGGGGGGGTAGCTCCTACAATGAGCAGTTCTTC. It codes for CSAGTSGRRGGSSYNEQFF.